The rows below give T cell receptor beta chains drawn from one sample of a study of cytomegalovirus exposure and HLA in healthy donors. Clones were sequenced by immunoSEQ multiplex PCR, and TCRdb holds only the in-frame ones, with some missing. In the table there are roughly 150,000 clones, 72% of which are singletons. Sequencing was performed on PBMCs. All receptors derive from a middle-aged man in good health and CMV-seronegative. The CDR3 runs from the conserved cysteine through the conserved F or W. A D gene is named only where the DNA matches it firmly. The listing skips clone size in some rows; elsewhere it reads once, few, many or a size class.

V gene	J gene	clone size	D gene	CDR3 protein	CDR3 DNA
TRBV5-4	TRBJ2-5	.	TRBD2	CASSLGGAGAQGETQYF	TGTGCCAGCAGCTTGGGAGGAGCGGGGGCGCAGGGAGAGACCCAGTACTTC
TRBV9	TRBJ2-7	.	TRBD1	CASSVSLGQGSEQYF	TGTGCCAGCAGCGTATCATTGGGACAGGGGAGCGAGCAGTACTTC
TRBV18	TRBJ1-1	.	TRBD1	CASSLIGTENTEAFF	TGTGCCAGCTCTTTAATCGGGACAGAGAACACTGAAGCTTTCTTT
TRBV5-1	TRBJ2-2	.	.	CASSLGGAGELFF	TGCGCCAGCAGCTTGGGGGGCGCCGGGGAGCTGTTTTTT
TRBV19	TRBJ2-7	.	TRBD2	CASSPGGVPSYEQYF	TGTGCCAGTAGTCCTGGGGGGGTCCCTTCCTACGAGCAGTACTTC
TRBV14	TRBJ2-3	.	TRBD2	CASSQEGSGRFADTQYF	TGTGCCAGCAGCCAAGAAGGGAGCGGGAGGTTCGCAGATACGCAGTATTTT
TRBV14	TRBJ1-1	.	.	CASSHRAGLVMNTEAFF	TGTGCCAGCAGCCACCGGGCAGGGTTGGTCATGAACACTGAAGCTTTCTTT
TRBV19	TRBJ2-7	.	.	CASSIGRQLVSYEQYF	TGTGCCAGTAGTATAGGACGGCAGCTAGTCTCCTACGAGCAGTACTTC
TRBV5-1	TRBJ2-5	.	TRBD1	CASSLAPGQGGRAQYF	TGCGCCAGCAGCTTGGCCCCGGGACAGGGGGGTAGGGCCCAGTACTTC
TRBV7-8	TRBJ1-2	.	.	CASSLAPGDGYTF	TGTGCCAGCAGCTTAGCCCCAGGGGATGGCTACACCTTC
TRBV7-6	TRBJ2-1	.	TRBD2	CASSLAGLAGVNEQFF	TGTGCCAGCAGCTTAGCGGGACTAGCGGGGGTGAATGAGCAGTTCTTC
TRBV7-7	TRBJ2-2	.	.	CASSLVVAGPSGTGELFF	TGTGCCAGCAGCTTAGTTGTGGCGGGGCCGTCTGGCACCGGGGAGCTGTTTTTT
TRBV6-1	TRBJ2-7	.	.	CASSGSVFLYEQYF	TGTGCCAGCAGTGGTAGCGTGTTTCTCTACGAGCAGTACTTC
TRBV20-1	TRBJ1-3	.	.	CSARASTIYF	TGCAGTGCTAGAGCGTCTACCATATATTTT
TRBV25-1	TRBJ2-3	.	.	CASGWSGDTQYF	TGTGCCAGCGGGTGGAGCGGGGATACGCAGTATTTT
TRBV5-1	TRBJ2-2	.	TRBD1	CASSLEAGGNTGELFF	TGCGCCAGCAGCTTGGAAGCAGGGGGAAACACCGGGGAGCTGTTTTTT
TRBV7-9	TRBJ2-1	.	.	CASSLRRGEQFF	TGTGCCAGCAGCTTACGGCGCGGGGAGCAGTTCTTC
TRBV15	TRBJ1-5	few	.	CATSRDIVQPQHF	TGTGCCACCAGCAGAGATATCGTCCAGCCCCAGCATTTT
TRBV11-2	TRBJ1-3	.	.	CASSFSGAGNTIYF	TGTGCCAGCAGCTTTTCAGGGGCGGGAAACACCATATATTTT
TRBV6-1	TRBJ2-3	.	TRBD1	CASKRGTGPDTQYF	TGTGCCAGCAAGAGGGGGACAGGGCCAGATACGCAGTATTTT
TRBV7-7	TRBJ2-5	once	.	CASSLGRAVQETQYF	TGTGCCAGCAGCTTAGGGAGGGCAGTTCAAGAGACCCAGTACTTC
TRBV6-5	TRBJ1-1	.	.	CASSRQVKNTEAFF	TGTGCCAGCAGCCGACAGGTTAAGAACACTGAAGCTTTCTTT
TRBV11-2	TRBJ2-3	.	TRBD1	CASSLDRHLWDRHTDTQYF	TGTGCCAGCAGCTTAGATCGGCACTTGTGGGACAGGCACACAGATACGCAGTATTTT
TRBV9	TRBJ1-2	.	TRBD1	CASSTWDRGLDGYPF	TGTGCCAGCAGCACCTGGGACAGGGGGTTAGATGGCTACCCCTTC
TRBV10-3	TRBJ2-7	.	.	CATSGQSSYEQYF	TGTGCCACCTCGGGACAAAGCTCCTACGAGCAGTACTTC
TRBV7-8	TRBJ2-5	.	TRBD2	CASSPRASGLSPETQYF	TGTGCCAGCAGCCCCCGGGCTAGCGGCCTCAGTCCGGAGACCCAGTACTTC
TRBV28	TRBJ1-5	.	.	CASSSGKSNQPQHF	TGTGCCAGCAGTTCCGGGAAAAGCAATCAGCCCCAGCATTTT
TRBV5-1	TRBJ2-7	.	.	CASSLVPAYEQYF	TGCGCCAGCAGCTTGGTTCCGGCCTACGAGCAGTACTTC
TRBV5-1	TRBJ2-1	.	.	CASSLRQNSYNEQFF	TGCGCCAGCAGCTTGCGACAGAACTCCTACAATGAGCAGTTCTTC
TRBV2	TRBJ1-4	.	.	CASSEALLGTGGEKLFF	TGTGCCAGCAGTGAAGCGCTTCTTGGGACGGGGGGGGAAAAACTGTTTTTT
TRBV4-2	TRBJ1-1	.	.	CASSQVDSAGVGTEAFF	TGTGCCAGCAGCCAAGTGGATTCGGCAGGCGTCGGCACTGAAGCTTTCTTT
TRBV5-1	TRBJ2-5	.	.	CASSLDRRRETQYF	TGCGCCAGCAGCTTGGATCGGAGACGGGAGACCCAGTACTTC
TRBV28	TRBJ2-5	.	TRBD1	CASSETGGATQYF	TGTGCCAGCAGTGAGACAGGGGGAGCGACCCAGTACTTC
TRBV4-3	TRBJ2-7	.	TRBD1	CASSQVADRSYEQYF	TGCGCCAGCAGCCAAGTCGCGGACAGGTCCTACGAGCAGTACTTC
TRBV5-6	TRBJ2-7	.	.	CASSLRRDTKGTYEQYF	TGTGCCAGCAGCTTACGCCGGGACACCAAAGGGACCTACGAGCAGTACTTC